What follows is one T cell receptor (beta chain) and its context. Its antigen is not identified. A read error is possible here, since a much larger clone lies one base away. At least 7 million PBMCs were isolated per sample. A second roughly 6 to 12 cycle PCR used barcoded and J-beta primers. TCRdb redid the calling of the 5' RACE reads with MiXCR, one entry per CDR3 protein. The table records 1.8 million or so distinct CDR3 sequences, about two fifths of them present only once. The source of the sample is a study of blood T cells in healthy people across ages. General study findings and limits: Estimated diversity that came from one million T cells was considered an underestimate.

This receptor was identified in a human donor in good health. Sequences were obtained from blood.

The CDR3 loop is CASSSTGDGCTF. The CDR3 bases are TGTGCCAGCAGTTCGACAGGGGATGGCTGCACCTTC. This chain joins TRBV12-3 or TRBV12-4 and TRBJ1-2; TRBD1 aligns across 8 bases. The CDR3 is made up of 12 amino acids.